The present T cell receptor beta chain was sequenced within a study of cytomegalovirus exposure and HLA in healthy donors. Study background: Falling in the Caucasian-associated ancestry cluster were about 80% of about 400 genotyped donors. Study-wide points: Some TCR beta chains (roughly 160 of them) were listed as cytomegalovirus-associated. For most TCR beta V segments, an earlier analysis put the productive rate at about 90% or about 30% of the time.

Vbeta (60) and Jbeta (13) primers were used in the PCR. Original processing notes: The count from a later analysis was tens of millions of unique TCR beta chains, 9.5 million to 11 million of them shared. Clones were sequenced by immunoSEQ multiplex PCR, and TCRdb holds only the in-frame ones, with some missing. Clonal size and the V and J genes are those of that table, whereas D and trimming came from the DNA. The sample has about 98,000 clones; approximately 79% are singletons. The CDR3 has 13 residues. CDR1 and CDR2 from the germline V gene are GTSNPN and SVGIG (reference sequence). V shed 2 bases and J shed 3 bases, with 9 bases lying between them. In the case of this clone: The antigen is undetermined.

The chain links TRBV30 to TRBJ2-3, with a weak D call TRBD2 (6 bases). Source material: PBMCs. The TCR originated in a male donor in good health and CMV-seronegative. The CDR3 DNA follows: TGTGCCTGGAGTCCCCGGGAGACAGATACGCAGTATTTT. This translates into CAWSPRETDTQYF.